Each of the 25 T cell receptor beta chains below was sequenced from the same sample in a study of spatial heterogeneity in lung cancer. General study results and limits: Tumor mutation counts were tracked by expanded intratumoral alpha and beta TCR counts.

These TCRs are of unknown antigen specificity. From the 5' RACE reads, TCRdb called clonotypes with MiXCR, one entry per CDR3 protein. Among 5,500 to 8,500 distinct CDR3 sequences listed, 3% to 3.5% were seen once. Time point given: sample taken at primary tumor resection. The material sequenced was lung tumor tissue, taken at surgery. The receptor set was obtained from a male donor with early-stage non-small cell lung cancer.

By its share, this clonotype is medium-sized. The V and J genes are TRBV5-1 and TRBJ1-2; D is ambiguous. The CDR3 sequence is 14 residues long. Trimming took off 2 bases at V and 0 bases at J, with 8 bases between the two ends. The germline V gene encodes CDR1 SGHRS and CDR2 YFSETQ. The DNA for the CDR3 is TGCGCCAGCAGCTTCACACAGACTAACTATGGCTACACCTTC. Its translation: CASSFTQTNYGYTF.

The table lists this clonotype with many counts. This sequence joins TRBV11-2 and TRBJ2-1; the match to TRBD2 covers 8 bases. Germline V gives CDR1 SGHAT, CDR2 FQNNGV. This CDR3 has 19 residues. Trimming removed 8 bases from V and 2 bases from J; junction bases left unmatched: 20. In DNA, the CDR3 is TGTGCCAGCCAGGGGACTAGAAGGAAGAAGTACCCGACCTACAATGAGCAGTTCTTC. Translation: CASQGTRRKKYPTYNEQFF. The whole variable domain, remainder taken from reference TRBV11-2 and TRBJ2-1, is EAGVAQSPRYKIIEKRQSVAFWCNPISGHATLYWYQQILGQGPKLLIQFQNNGVVDDSQLPKDRFSAERLKGVDSTLKIQPAKLEDSAVYLCASQGTRRKKYPTYNEQFFGPGTRLTVL.

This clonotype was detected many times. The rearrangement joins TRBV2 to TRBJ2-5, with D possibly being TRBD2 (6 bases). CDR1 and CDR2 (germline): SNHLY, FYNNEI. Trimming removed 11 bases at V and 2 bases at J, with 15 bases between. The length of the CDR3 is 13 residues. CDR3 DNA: TGTGCCTGCGTCGGGGCGGGACAAGAGACCCAGTACTTC. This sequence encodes CACVGAGQETQYF.

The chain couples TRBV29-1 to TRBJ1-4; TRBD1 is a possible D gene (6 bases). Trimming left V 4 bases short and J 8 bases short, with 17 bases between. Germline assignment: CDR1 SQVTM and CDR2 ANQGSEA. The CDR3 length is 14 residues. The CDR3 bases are TGCAGCGTTGGTGGAGGGACATTGGAGGAAAAACTGTTTTTT. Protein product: CSVGGGTLEEKLFF.

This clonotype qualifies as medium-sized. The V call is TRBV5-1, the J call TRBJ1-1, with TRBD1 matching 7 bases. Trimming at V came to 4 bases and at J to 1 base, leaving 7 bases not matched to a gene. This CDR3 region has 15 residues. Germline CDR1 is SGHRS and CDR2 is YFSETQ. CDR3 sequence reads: CASSIQGRANTEAFF. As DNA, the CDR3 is TGCGCCAGCAGCATACAGGGGAGGGCGAACACTGAAGCTTTCTTT.

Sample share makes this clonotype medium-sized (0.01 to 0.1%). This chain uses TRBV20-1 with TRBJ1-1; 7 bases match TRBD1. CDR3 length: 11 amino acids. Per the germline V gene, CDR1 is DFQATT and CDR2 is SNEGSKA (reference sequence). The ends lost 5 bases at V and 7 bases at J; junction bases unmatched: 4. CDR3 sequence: CSAYTGVEAFF. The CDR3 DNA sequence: TGCAGTGCTTATACAGGGGTTGAAGCTTTCTTT.

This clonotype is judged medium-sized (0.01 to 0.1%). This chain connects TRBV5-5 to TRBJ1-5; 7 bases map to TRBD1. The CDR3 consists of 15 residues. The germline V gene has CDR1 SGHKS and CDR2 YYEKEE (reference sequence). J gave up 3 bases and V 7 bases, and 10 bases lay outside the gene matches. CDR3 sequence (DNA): TGTGCCAGCGCGTTCACAGGGGTTTACAATCAGCCCCAGCATTTT. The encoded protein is CASAFTGVYNQPQHF.

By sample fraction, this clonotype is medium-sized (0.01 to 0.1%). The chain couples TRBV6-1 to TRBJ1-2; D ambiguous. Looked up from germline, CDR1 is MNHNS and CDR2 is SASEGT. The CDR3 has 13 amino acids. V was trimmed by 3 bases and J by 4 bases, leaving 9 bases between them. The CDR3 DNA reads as TGTGCCAGCAGTGAGAGACTCCTCTATGGCTACACCTTC. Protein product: CASSERLLYGYTF.

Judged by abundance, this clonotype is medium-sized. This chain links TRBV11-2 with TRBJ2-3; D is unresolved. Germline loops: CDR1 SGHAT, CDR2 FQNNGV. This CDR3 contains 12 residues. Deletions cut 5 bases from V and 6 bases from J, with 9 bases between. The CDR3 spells CASSPGGDTQYF. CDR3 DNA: TGTGCCAGCAGCCCCGGTGGGGATACGCAGTATTTT.

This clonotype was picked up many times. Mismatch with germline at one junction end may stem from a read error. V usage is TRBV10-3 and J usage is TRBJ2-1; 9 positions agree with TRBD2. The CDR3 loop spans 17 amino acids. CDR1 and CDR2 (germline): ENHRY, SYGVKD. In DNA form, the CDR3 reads TGTGCCATCAGTGAGTCGGATAGCGGGGGCGATTACAATGAGCAGCTCTTC. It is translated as CAISESDSGGDYNEQLF.

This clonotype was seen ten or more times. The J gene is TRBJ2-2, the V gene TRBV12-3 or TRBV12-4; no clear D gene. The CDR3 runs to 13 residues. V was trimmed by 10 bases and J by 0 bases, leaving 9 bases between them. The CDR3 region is CATGRTNTGELFF. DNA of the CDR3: TGTGCCACCGGGCGGACGAACACCGGGGAGCTGTTTTTT.

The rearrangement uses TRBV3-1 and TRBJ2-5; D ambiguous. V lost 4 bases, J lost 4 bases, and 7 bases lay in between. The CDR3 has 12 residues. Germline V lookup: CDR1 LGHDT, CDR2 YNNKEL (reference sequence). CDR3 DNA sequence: TGTGCCAGCAGCCCGACTGCAGAGACCCAGTACTTC. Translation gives CASSPTAETQYF.

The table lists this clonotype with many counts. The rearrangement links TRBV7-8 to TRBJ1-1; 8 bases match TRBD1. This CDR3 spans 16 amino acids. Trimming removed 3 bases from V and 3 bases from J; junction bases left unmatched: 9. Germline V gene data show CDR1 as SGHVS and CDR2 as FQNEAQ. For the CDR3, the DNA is TGTGCCAGCAGCTTGATCTTTGGACAGGGTGACACTGAAGCTTTCTTT. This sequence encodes CASSLIFGQGDTEAFF.

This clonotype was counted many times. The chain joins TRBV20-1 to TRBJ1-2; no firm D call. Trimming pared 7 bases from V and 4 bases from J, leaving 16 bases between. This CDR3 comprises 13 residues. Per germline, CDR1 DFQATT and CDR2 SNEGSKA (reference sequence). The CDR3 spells CSVSLERFYGYTF. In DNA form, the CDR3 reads TGCAGTGTTAGCCTGGAGAGATTCTATGGCTACACCTTC.

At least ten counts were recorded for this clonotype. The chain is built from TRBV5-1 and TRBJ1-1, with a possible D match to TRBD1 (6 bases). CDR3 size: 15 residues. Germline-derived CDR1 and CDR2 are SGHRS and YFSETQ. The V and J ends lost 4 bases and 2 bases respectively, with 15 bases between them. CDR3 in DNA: TGCGCCAGCAGCGGGATTCAGGGGAGAAACACTGAAGCTTTCTTT. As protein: CASSGIQGRNTEAFF.

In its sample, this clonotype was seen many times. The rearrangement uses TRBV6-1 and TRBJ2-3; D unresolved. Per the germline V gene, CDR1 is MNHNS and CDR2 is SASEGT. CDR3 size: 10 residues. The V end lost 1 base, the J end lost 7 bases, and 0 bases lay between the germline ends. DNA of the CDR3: TGTGCCAGCAGTGAAGATACGCAGTATTTT. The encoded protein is CASSEDTQYF.

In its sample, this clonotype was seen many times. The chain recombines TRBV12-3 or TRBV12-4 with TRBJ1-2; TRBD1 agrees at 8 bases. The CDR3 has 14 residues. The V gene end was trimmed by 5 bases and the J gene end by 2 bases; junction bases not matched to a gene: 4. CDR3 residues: CASSARTGNYGYTF. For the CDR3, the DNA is TGTGCCAGCAGTGCCCGGACAGGGAACTATGGCTACACCTTC.

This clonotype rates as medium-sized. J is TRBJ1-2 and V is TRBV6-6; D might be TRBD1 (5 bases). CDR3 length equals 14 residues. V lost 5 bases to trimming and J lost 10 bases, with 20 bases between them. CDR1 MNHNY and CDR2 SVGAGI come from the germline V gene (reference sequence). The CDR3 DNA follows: TGTGCCAGCAGTCCCGGGACGGACTATGATGACTACACCTTC. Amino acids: CASSPGTDYDDYTF.

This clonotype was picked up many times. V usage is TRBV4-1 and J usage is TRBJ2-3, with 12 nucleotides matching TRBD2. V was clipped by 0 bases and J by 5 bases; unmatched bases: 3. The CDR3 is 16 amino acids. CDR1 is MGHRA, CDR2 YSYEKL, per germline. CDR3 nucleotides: TGCGCCAGCAGCCAAGATGGACTAGCGGGAAGAGATACGCAGTATTTT. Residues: CASSQDGLAGRDTQYF.

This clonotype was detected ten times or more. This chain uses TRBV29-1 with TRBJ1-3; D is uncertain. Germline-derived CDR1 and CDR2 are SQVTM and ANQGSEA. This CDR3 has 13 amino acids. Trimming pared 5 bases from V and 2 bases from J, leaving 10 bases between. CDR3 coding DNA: TGCAGCGTTCAGGAAGGGACTGGAAACACCATATATTTT. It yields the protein CSVQEGTGNTIYF.

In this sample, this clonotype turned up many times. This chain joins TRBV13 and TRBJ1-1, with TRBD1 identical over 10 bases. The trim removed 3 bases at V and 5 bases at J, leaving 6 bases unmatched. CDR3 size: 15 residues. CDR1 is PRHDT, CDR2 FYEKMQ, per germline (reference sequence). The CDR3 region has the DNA TGTGCCAGCAGCTTGGGACAGGGGAAAGGAACTGAAGCTTTCTTT. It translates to CASSLGQGKGTEAFF.

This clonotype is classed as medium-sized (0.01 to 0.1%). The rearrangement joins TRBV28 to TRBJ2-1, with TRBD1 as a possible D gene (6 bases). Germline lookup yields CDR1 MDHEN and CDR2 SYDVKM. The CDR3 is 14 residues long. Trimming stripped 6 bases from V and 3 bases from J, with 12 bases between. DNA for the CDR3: TGTGCCAGCAGATCGACAGGTTTCTACAATGAGCAGTTCTTC. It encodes CASRSTGFYNEQFF. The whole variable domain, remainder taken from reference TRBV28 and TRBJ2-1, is DVKVTQSSRYLVKRTGEKVFLECVQDMDHENMFWYRQDPGLGLRLIYFSYDVKMKEKGDIPEGYSVSREKKERFSLILESASTNQTSMYLCASRSTGFYNEQFFGPGTRLTVL.

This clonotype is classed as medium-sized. CDR3 amino acids: CASSIDPGGETQYF. CDR3 nucleotide sequence: TGTGCCAGTAGTATAGATCCCGGGGGCGAGACCCAGTACTTC. The rearrangement uses TRBV19 and TRBJ2-5, with D perhaps TRBD1 or TRBD2 (6 bases each). Germline values: CDR1 LNHDA, CDR2 SQIVND (reference sequence). The CDR3 sequence is 14 residues long. V lost 0 bases and J lost 5, with 10 bases in between.

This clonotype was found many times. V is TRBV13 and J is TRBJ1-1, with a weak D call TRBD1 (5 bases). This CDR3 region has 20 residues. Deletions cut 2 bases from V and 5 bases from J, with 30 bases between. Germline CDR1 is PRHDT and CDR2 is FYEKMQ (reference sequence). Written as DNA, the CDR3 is TGTGCCAGCAGCTTAATGTGGGGCAATTTGGATGGGGATCCGGGAACTGAAGCTTTCTTT. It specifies CASSLMWGNLDGDPGTEAFF. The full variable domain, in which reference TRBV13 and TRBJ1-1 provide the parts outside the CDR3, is AAGVIQSPRHLIKEKRETATLKCYPIPRHDTVYWYQQGPGQDPQFLISFYEKMQSDKGSIPDRFSAQQFSDYHSELNMSSLELGDSALYFCASSLMWGNLDGDPGTEAFFGQGTRLTVV.

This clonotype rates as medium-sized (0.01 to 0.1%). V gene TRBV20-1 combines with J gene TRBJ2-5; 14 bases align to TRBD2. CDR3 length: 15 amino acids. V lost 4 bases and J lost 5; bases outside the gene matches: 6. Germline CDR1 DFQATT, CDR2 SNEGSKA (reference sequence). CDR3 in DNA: TGCAGTGCTATTCCGGGACTAGCGGGAGAGGAGACCCAGTACTTC. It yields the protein CSAIPGLAGEETQYF.